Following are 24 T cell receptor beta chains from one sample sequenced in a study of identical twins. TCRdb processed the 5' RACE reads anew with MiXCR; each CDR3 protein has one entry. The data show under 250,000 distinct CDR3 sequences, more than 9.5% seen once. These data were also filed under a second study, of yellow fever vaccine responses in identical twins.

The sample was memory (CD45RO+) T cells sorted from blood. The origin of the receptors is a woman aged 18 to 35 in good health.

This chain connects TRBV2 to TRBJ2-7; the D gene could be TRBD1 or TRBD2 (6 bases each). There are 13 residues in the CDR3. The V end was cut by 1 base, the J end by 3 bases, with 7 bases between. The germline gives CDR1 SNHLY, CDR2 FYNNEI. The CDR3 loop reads CASSEEGGYEQYF. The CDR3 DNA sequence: TGTGCCAGCAGTGAAGAGGGGGGCTACGAGCAGTACTTC. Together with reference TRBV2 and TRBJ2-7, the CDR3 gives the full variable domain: EPEVTQTPSHQVTQMGQEVILRCVPISNHLYFYWYRQILGQKVEFLVSFYNNEISEKSEIFDDQFSVERPDGSNFTLKIRSTKLEDSAMYFCASSEEGGYEQYFGPGTRLTVT.

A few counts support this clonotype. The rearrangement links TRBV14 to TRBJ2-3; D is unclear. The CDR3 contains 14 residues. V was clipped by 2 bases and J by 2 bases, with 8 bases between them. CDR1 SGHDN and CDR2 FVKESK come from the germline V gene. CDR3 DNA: TGTGCCAGCAGCCAACTCGGCAACACAGATACGCAGTATTTT. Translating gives CASSQLGNTDTQYF.

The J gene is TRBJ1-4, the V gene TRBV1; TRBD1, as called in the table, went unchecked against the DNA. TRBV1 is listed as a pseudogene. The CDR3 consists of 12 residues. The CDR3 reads CTSAPPGEKLFF. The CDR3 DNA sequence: TGCACCAGCGCACCACCGGGTGAAAAACTGTTTTTT.

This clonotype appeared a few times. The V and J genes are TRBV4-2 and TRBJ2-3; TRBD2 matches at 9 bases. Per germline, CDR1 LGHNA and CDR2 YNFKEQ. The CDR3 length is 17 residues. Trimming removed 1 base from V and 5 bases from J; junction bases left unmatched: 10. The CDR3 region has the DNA TGTGCCAGCAGCCAAGGGCTAGCGGGAATTGGGGGAGATACGCAGTATTTT. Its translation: CASSQGLAGIGGDTQYF.

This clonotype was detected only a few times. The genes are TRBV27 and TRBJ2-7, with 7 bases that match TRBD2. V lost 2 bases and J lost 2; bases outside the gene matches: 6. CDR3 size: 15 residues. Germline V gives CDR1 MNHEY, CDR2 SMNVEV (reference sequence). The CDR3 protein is CASSLKGLLTYEQYF. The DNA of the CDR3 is TGTGCCAGCAGTTTAAAGGGACTACTCACCTACGAGCAGTACTTC.

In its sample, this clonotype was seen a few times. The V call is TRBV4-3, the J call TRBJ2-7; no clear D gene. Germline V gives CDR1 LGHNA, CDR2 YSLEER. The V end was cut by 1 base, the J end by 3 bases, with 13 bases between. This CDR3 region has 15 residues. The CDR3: CASSQAPSNHYEQYF. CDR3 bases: TGCGCCAGCAGCCAAGCGCCTTCAAACCACTACGAGCAGTACTTC.

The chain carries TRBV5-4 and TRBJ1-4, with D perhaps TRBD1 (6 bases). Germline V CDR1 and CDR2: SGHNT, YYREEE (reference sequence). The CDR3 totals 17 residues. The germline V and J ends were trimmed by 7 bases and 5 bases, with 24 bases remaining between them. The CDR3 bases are TGTGCCAGCTCCGCCGGGGACATAGGGTTGGAGAATGAAAAACTGTTTTTT. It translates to CASSAGDIGLENEKLFF.

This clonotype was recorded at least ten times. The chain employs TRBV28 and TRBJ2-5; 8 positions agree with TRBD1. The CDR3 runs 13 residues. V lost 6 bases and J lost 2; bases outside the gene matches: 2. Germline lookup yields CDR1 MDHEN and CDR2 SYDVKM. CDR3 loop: CASRGTGQETQYF. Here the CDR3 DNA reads TGTGCCAGCAGAGGGACAGGACAAGAGACCCAGTACTTC.

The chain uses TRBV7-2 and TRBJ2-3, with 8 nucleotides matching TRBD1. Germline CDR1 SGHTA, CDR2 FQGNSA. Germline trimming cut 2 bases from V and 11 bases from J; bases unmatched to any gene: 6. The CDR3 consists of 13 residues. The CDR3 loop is CASSLTSGTGQYF. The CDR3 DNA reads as TGTGCCAGCAGCTTAACCTCCGGGACAGGGCAGTATTTT. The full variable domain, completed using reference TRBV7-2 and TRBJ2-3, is GAGVSQSPSNKVTEKGKDVELRCDPISGHTALYWYRQSLGQGLEFLIYFQGNSAPDKSGLPSDRFSAERTGGSVSTLTIQRTQQEDSAVYLCASSLTSGTGQYFGPGTRLTVL.

DNA for the CDR3: TGTGCCAGCAGCTTAGGGAGTGGCATTCAGTACTTC. Translation: CASSLGSGIQYF. The chain has TRBV7-2 and TRBJ2-4; D unresolved. The CDR3 has 12 residues. From germline, CDR1 is SGHTA and CDR2 FQGNSA. Trimming left V 1 base short and J 9 bases short, with 7 bases between.

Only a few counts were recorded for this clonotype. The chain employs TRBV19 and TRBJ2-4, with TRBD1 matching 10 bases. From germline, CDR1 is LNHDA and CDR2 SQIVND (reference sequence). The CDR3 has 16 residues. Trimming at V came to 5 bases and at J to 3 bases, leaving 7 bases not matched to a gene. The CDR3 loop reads CASSFRDRGVKNIQYF. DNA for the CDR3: TGTGCCAGTAGTTTCCGGGACAGGGGCGTCAAAAACATTCAGTACTTC.

DNA for the CDR3: TGCAGTGCCAAGCCTAGCGCGGACAATGAGCAGTTCTTC. This sequence encodes CSAKPSADNEQFF. V and J are TRBV20-1 and TRBJ2-1; perhaps TRBD2 as D (6 bases). Germline V gene lookup returns CDR1 DFQATT and CDR2 SNEGSKA (reference sequence). The CDR3 runs to 13 residues. V lost 6 bases, J lost 5 bases, and 14 bases lay in between.

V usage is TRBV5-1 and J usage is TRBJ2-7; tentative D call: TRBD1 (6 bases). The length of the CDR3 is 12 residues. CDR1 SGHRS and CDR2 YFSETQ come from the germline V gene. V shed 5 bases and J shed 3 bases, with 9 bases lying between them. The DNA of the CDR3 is TGCGCCAGCAGTATGGACAGCTACGAGCAGTACTTC. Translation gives CASSMDSYEQYF.

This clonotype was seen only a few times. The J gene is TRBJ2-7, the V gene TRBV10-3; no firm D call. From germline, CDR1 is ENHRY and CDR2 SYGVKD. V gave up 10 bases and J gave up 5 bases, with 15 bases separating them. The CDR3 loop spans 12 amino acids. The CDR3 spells CATFLSDNEQYF. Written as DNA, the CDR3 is TGTGCCACCTTCTTGTCAGATAACGAGCAGTACTTC.

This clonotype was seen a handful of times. CDR3 amino acids: CASSLGGTGLETQYF. CDR3 DNA sequence: TGTGCCAGCAGCTTAGGCGGGACAGGGTTAGAGACCCAGTACTTC. The chain combines TRBV7-8 with TRBJ2-5, with 9 bases that match TRBD1. The CDR3 spans 15 residues. Germline lookup yields CDR1 SGHVS and CDR2 FQNEAQ. Losses at the gene ends were 1 base for V and 4 bases for J; bases not matched to a gene: 4.

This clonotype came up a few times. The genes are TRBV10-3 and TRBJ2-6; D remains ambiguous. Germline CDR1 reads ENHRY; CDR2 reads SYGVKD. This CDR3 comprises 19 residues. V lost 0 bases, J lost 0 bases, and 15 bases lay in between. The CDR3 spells CAISESRPGLSSGANVLTF. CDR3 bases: TGTGCCATCAGTGAGTCGCGGCCCGGGCTGAGCTCTGGGGCCAACGTCCTGACTTTC.

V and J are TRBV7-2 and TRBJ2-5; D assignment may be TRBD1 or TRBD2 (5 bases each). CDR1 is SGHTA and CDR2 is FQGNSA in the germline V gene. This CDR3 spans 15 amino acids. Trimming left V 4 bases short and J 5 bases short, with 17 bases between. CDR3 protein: CASSSGRRVRETQYF. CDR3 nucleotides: TGTGCCAGCAGCTCGGGACGCAGGGTACGGGAGACCCAGTACTTC.

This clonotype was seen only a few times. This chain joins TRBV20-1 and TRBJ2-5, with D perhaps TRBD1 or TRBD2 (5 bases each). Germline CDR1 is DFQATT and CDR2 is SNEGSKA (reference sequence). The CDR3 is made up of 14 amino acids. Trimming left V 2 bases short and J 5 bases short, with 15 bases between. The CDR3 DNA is TGCAGTGCTAGACACAACCAAGAGGGGGAGACCCAGTACTTC. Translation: CSARHNQEGETQYF.

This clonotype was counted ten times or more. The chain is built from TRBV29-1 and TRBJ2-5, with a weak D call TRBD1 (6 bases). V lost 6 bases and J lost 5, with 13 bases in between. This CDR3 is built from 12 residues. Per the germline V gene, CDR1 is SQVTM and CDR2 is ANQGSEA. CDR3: CSVQQGTETQYF. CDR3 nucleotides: TGCAGCGTCCAACAGGGTACGGAGACCCAGTACTTC.

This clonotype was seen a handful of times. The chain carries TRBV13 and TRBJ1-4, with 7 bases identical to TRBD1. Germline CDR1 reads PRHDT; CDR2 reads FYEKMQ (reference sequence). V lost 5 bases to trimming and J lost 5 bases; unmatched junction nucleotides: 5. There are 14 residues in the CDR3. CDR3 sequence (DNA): TGTGCCAGCAGCCTTACAGGGGAGAATGAAAAACTGTTTTTT. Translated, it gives CASSLTGENEKLFF.

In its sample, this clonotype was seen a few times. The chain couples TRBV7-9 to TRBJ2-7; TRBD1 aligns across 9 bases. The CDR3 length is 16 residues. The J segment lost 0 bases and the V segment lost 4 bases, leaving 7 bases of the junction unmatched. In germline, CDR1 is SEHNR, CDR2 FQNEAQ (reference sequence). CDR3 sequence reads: CASSSTRDRASYEQYF. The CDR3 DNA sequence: TGTGCCAGCAGCTCCACCCGGGACAGGGCCTCCTACGAGCAGTACTTC.

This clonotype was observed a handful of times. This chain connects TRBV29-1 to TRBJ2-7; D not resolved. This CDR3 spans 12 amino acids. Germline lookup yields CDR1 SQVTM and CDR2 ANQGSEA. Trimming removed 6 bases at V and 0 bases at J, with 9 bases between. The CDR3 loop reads CSVRSSSYEQYF. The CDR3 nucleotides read TGCAGCGTACGGTCAAGCTCCTACGAGCAGTACTTC.

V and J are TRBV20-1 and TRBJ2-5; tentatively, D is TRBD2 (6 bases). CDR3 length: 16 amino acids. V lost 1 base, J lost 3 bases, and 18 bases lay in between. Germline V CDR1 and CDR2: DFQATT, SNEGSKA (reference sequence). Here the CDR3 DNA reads TGCAGTGCTAGAGCTGCCATAATTGGAGGGGAAGAGACCCAGTACTTC. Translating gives CSARAAIIGGEETQYF.

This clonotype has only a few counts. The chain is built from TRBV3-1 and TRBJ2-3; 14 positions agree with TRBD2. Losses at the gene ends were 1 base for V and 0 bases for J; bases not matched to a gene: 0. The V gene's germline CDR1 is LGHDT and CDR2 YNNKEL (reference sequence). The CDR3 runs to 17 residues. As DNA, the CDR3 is TGTGCCAGCAGCCAAGGGACTAGCGGGGGGAGCACAGATACGCAGTATTTT. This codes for CASSQGTSGGSTDTQYF.